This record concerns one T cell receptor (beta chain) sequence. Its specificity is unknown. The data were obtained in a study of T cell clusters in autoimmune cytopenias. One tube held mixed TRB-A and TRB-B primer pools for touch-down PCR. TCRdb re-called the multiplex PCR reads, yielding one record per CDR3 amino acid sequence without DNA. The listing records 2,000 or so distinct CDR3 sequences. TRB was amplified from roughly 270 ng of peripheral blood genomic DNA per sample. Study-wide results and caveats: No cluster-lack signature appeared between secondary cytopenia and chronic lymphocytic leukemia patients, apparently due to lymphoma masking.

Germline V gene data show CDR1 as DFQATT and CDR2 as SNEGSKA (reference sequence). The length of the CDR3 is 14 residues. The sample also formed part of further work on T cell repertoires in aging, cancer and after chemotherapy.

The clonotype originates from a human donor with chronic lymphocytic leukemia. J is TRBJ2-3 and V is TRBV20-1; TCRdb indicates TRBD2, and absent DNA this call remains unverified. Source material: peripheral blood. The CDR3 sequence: CSAKAGGPGDTQYF.